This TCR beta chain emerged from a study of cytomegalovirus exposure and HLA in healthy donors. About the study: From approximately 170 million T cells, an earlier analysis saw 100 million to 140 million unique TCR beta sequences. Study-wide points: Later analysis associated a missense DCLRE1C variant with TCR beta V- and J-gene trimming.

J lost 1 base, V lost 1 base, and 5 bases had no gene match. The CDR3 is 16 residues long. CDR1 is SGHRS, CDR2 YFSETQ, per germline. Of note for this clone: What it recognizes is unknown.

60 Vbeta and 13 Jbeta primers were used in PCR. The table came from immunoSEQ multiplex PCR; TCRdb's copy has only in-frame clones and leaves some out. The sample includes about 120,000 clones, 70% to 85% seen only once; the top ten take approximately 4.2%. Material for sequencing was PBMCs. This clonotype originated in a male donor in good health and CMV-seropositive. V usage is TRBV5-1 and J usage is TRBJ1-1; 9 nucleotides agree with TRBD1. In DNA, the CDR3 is TGCGCCAGCAGCTTGATGGGACAGGGTACGAACACTGAAGCTTTCTTT. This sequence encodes CASSLMGQGTNTEAFF.